Listed below are T cell receptor beta chains from one sample, sequenced in a study of early T cells in non-severe SARS-CoV-2 infection. TCRdb passed the 5' RACE reads through MiXCR, listing each CDR3 protein once. The sample yields 70,000 to 85,000 distinct CDR3 sequences, 12% seen once. Material: whole blood. The receptors were gathered from an adult who was a healthcare worker with PCR-confirmed SARS-CoV-2 infection or an uninfected control (not recorded which). The CDR3 runs from the conserved cysteine through the conserved F or W. The order of the fields is J gene, clone size, D gene, V gene, CDR3 DNA, CDR3 protein. The D gene is left open where the match is weak. Only some rows state a clone size, as once, few, many or a class for expanded clones.

TRBJ1-5,many,-,TRBV6-2/TRBV6-3,TGTGCCAGCCGAGGACAATATAGCAATCAGCCCCAGCATTTT,CASRGQYSNQPQHF
TRBJ2-3,many,TRBD1,TRBV28,TGTGCCAGCAGCTCCAGACAGGGTAGCACAGATACGCAGTATTTT,CASSSRQGSTDTQYF
TRBJ2-5,-,-,TRBV21-1,TGTGCCAGCAGCAAAGCAGGACTAGCGGGAGGGCGGACCCAGTACTTC,CASSKAGLAGGRTQYF
TRBJ2-1,many,-,TRBV3-1,TGTGCCAGCTCCCGGGAGAGCGAGCAGTTCTTC,CASSRESEQFF
TRBJ1-4,-,-,TRBV5-1,TGCGCCAGCAGCTGGGCCCCAGGGAATGAAAAACTGTTTTTT,CASSWAPGNEKLFF
TRBJ1-5,few,-,TRBV25-1,TGTGCCAGCACCCCGAGGGGCAATCAGCCCCAGCATTTT,CASTPRGNQPQHF
TRBJ1-3,once,-,TRBV9,TGTGCCAGCAGCGTATTCGACGTCCCCTCTGGAAACACCATATATTTT,CASSVFDVPSGNTIYF
TRBJ1-5,-,-,TRBV28,TGTGCCAGCGGGACTGGCAATCAGCCCCAGCATTTT,CASGTGNQPQHF
TRBJ2-3,-,-,TRBV9,TGTGCCAGCAGCGTAGGAGCGGCCGCTGGCGGAGATACGCAGTATTTT,CASSVGAAAGGDTQYF
TRBJ1-2,-,-,TRBV28,TGTGCCAGCAGTTCCCCGGGGGATGCTGCCCATGGCTACACCTTC,CASSSPGDAAHGYTF
TRBJ1-5,many,-,TRBV11-2,TGTGCCAGCAGCCCCTTCCCAGGGGGCAATCAGCCCCAGCATTTT,CASSPFPGGNQPQHF
TRBJ1-4,many,TRBD1,TRBV30,TGTGCCTGGAACAGGGGCAAGGATGAAAAACTGTTTTTT,CAWNRGKDEKLFF
TRBJ2-3,-,TRBD2,TRBV29-1,TGCAGCGCTAGCGGGGGGGCCCCCGATACGCAGTATTTT,CSASGGAPDTQYF
TRBJ2-3,-,-,TRBV29-1,TGCAGCGCCCTTAAGGGGGGGAGAAGAGATACGCAGTATTTT,CSALKGGRRDTQYF
TRBJ2-2,many,TRBD1,TRBV5-1,TGCGCCAGCAGCTTGGTAGCAGGGGGCACCGGGGAGCTGTTTTTT,CASSLVAGGTGELFF
TRBJ2-5,few,-,TRBV20-1,TGCAGTGCTCCCCTCCGACAGCAAGAGACCCAGTACTTC,CSAPLRQQETQYF
TRBJ2-1,few,-,TRBV7-6,TGTGCCAGCAGCTTCTCGACAAATCCGGGGAATGAGCAGTTCTTC,CASSFSTNPGNEQFF
TRBJ2-3,few,TRBD2,TRBV7-9,TGTGCCAGCAGCGCAAAACTAGCGGGAGGACTTTATGGAGATACGCAGTATTTT,CASSAKLAGGLYGDTQYF
TRBJ1-4,many,-,TRBV6-1,TGTGCCAGCAGTGAAGTCTCTAATGAAAAACTGTTTTTT,CASSEVSNEKLFF
TRBJ1-1,-,-,TRBV6-1,TGTGCCAGCAGTGAAGCGCAAGGGCCGGTTGAAGCTTTCTTT,CASSEAQGPVEAFF
TRBJ2-4,few,TRBD2,TRBV30,TGTGCCTGGAGGGGGGGGTCTCTAGCCAAAAACATTCAGTACTTC,CAWRGGSLAKNIQYF
TRBJ1-1,few,-,TRBV29-1,TGCAGCGTTACCGACCTGAGACAAGCTTTCTTT,CSVTDLRQAFF
TRBJ1-5,-,-,TRBV29-1,TGCAGCGTTGGAGGAACAGATAGCAATCAGCCCCAGCATTTT,CSVGGTDSNQPQHF
TRBJ1-1,many,-,TRBV11-1,TGTGCCAGCAGCCTTCTCCAGGGCGCTGAAGCTTTCTTT,CASSLLQGAEAFF
TRBJ1-1,many,TRBD1,TRBV11-2,TGTGCCAGCAGTTCTCCGACAGGGGGCTTAGCTGAAGCTTTCTTT,CASSSPTGGLAEAFF
TRBJ2-1,few,-,TRBV27,TGTGCCAGCAGTTTTCAACTGGATAGGAATGAGCAGTTCTTC,CASSFQLDRNEQFF
TRBJ2-4,few,TRBD2,TRBV28,TGTGCCAGCAGGGGGGAGGGGAACATTCAGTACTTC,CASRGEGNIQYF
TRBJ1-3,many,TRBD1,TRBV11-3,TGTGCCAGCAGCGCACAGGGGGCGCGGAACACCATATATTTT,CASSAQGARNTIYF
TRBJ2-7,few,TRBD1,TRBV6-6,TGTGCCAGCAGCCCCGGACAGGGGGCGGGCGAGCAGTACTTC,CASSPGQGAGEQYF
TRBJ2-7,few,-,TRBV19,TGTGCCAGTAGTATTCCTAGCTCCTACGAGCAGTACTTC,CASSIPSSYEQYF
TRBJ2-7,-,TRBD1,TRBV20-1,TGCAGTGCTAGTTCGGACAGGGGTGGCTACGAGCAGTACTTC,CSASSDRGGYEQYF
TRBJ2-1,many,TRBD2,TRBV2,TGTGCCAGCAGCCAAACTAGCGGGAGGGACAATGAGCAGTTCTTC,CASSQTSGRDNEQFF
TRBJ1-1,-,-,TRBV27,TGTGCCAGCAGAACCCGATCCCGGACTCTGAACACTGAAGCTTTCTTT,CASRTRSRTLNTEAFF
TRBJ2-1,many,-,TRBV7-9,TGTGCCAGCAGCTTAGGTTCTAGTGAGCAGTTCTTC,CASSLGSSEQFF
TRBJ2-7,many,TRBD2,TRBV7-2,TGTGCCAGCAGCCACGGACTAGCGGGAAACTACGAGCAGTACTTC,CASSHGLAGNYEQYF
TRBJ2-7,many,TRBD2,TRBV3-1,TGTGCCAGCAGCCTTCCGGGACTAGCGGGAGACGAGCAGTACTTC,CASSLPGLAGDEQYF
TRBJ1-1,many,-,TRBV11-3,TGTGCCAGCAGCCCAAGCACTGAAGCTTTCTTT,CASSPSTEAFF
TRBJ2-1,many,-,TRBV7-3,TGTGCCAGCAGCTGGGGACTCAACAATGAGCAGTTCTTC,CASSWGLNNEQFF
TRBJ2-1,-,TRBD2,TRBV5-8,TGTGCCAGCAGCATAACTAGCGGAACCTACAATGAGCAGTTCTTC,CASSITSGTYNEQFF
TRBJ2-2,-,TRBD2,TRBV4-2,TGTGCCAGCAGCCAACCGGGACTAGATTTCGCCGGGGAGCTGTTTTTT,CASSQPGLDFAGELFF
TRBJ2-7,few,-,TRBV19,TGTGCCAGTAGTGGCCCCGAAAGCTCCTACGAGCAGTACTTC,CASSGPESSYEQYF
TRBJ2-3,many,-,TRBV20-1,TGCAGTGCTAGAGATCCGAGAAGGGGGGAGGCAGATACGCAGTATTTT,CSARDPRRGEADTQYF
TRBJ1-1,many,-,TRBV6-5,TGTGCCAGCAGTCAGAGACGGGGGCTAGGGTTGAACACTGAAGCTTTCTTT,CASSQRRGLGLNTEAFF
TRBJ1-3,many,TRBD1,TRBV2,TGTGCCAGCCGGGACAGCTCTGGAAACACCATATATTTT,CASRDSSGNTIYF
TRBJ2-5,few,TRBD2,TRBV5-1,TGCGCCAGCAGCTCCGGGGACTACAAAGAGACCCAGTACTTC,CASSSGDYKETQYF
TRBJ2-7,-,-,TRBV28,TGTGCCAGCAGTTTAGAGCGTCTCTTGACCTACGAGCAGTACTTC,CASSLERLLTYEQYF
TRBJ2-5,-,-,TRBV20-1,TGCAGTGCGGGACTGTGGCGGGGGACATACGAAGAGACCCAGTACTTC,CSAGLWRGTYEETQYF
TRBJ2-2,many,-,TRBV6-6,TGTGCCAGCGCGGACTCGAACACCGGGGAGCTGTTTTTT,CASADSNTGELFF
TRBJ1-5,few,TRBD1,TRBV2,TGTGCCAGCAGGGGGGACAGGATAGGGAATCAGCCCCAGCATTTT,CASRGDRIGNQPQHF
TRBJ2-7,many,TRBD1,TRBV11-2,TGTGCCAGCAGCCTCCTCTCGAGGGGACAGAGTTACGAGCAGTACTTC,CASSLLSRGQSYEQYF
TRBJ1-1,-,-,TRBV5-1,TGCGCCAGCAGCCCGAGTAAGAAAAGCGGGGCGGGCACTGAAGCTTTCTTT,CASSPSKKSGAGTEAFF
TRBJ1-2,-,-,TRBV2,TGTGCCAGCAGTGGGGGGACCCCAGCTCATGGCTACACCTTC,CASSGGTPAHGYTF
TRBJ2-6,many,-,TRBV28,TGTGCCAGCAGATCTAGGGCTTTCGATCCCCATACGTTGGCTGGGGCCAACGTCCTGACTTTC,CASRSRAFDPHTLAGANVLTF
TRBJ1-2,many,-,TRBV7-9,TGTGCCAGCAGCCAAACTCCCCAGGATGCTAACTATGGCTACACCTTC,CASSQTPQDANYGYTF
TRBJ2-1,-,-,TRBV10-1,TGCGCCAGCAGTGACACAATTTCCTACAATGAGCAGTTCTTC,CASSDTISYNEQFF
TRBJ2-2,many,-,TRBV2,TGTGCCAGCAGTGAAGCGCTGGTTTCCGGGGAGCTGTTTTTT,CASSEALVSGELFF
TRBJ2-1,many,TRBD1,TRBV24-1,TGTGCCACCTCGGACAGGCTGTACAATGAGCAGTTCTTC,CATSDRLYNEQFF
TRBJ2-4,few,-,TRBV20-1,TGCAGTGCTAGTCGACAGCTAGCCAAAAACATTCAGTACTTC,CSASRQLAKNIQYF